A selection of T cell receptor beta chains follows, all from one sample in a study of blood T cell repertoires in COVID-19. Sequenced by immunoSEQ multiplex PCR; TCRdb stores in-frame clones only, minus some. The sample contains approximately 100,000 clones, roughly 69% of which appear only once. The sequencing input was peripheral blood. The receptors originated from a man older than 75 with acute or convalescent COVID-19. CDR3s leave out the opening cysteine and the closing phenylalanine or tryptophan. Clone size is given for some rows only: seen once, a few or many times, or a class if the clone is expanded.

V: TRBV3-1/TRBV3-2; size: once; J: TRBJ1-2; CDR3: ASSHSGTSYGYT
V: TRBV28; size: -; J: TRBJ1-6; CDR3: ASSSPGSPSSYNSPLH
V: TRBV5-8; size: -; J: TRBJ2-2; CDR3: ASKYRGTGELF
V: TRBV11-2; size: -; J: TRBJ2-5; CDR3: ASSLTSGRETQY
V: TRBV5-5; size: -; J: TRBJ2-2; CDR3: ASSPADWSNTGELF
V: TRBV25-1; size: -; J: TRBJ1-6; CDR3: ASSEYSPGNSPLH
V: TRBV6-2/TRBV6-3; size: -; J: TRBJ2-5; CDR3: ASSYRGHWVGETQY
V: TRBV7-2; size: -; J: TRBJ2-7; CDR3: ASSSSEGSREQY
V: TRBV4-1; size: -; J: TRBJ2-5; CDR3: ASSQVLAGGETQY
V: TRBV7-9; size: -; J: TRBJ2-7; CDR3: ASSTGQGKAYEQY
V: TRBV2; size: -; J: TRBJ2-7; CDR3: ASYNDRSYEQY
V: TRBV9; size: -; J: TRBJ2-1; CDR3: ASSRLQGQGNEQF
V: TRBV15; size: -; J: TRBJ2-3; CDR3: ATSREQATSTDTQY
V: TRBV7-7; size: -; J: TRBJ2-2; CDR3: ASSQRLGGELF
V: TRBV10-3; size: -; J: TRBJ1-3; CDR3: AISDRGSGNTIY
V: TRBV7-3; size: -; J: TRBJ2-7; CDR3: ASSAQGAGEGEQY
V: TRBV11-3; size: few; J: TRBJ2-1; CDR3: ASSQSQGTNEQF
V: TRBV6-5; size: -; J: TRBJ2-7; CDR3: ASKRGAVSDEQY
V: TRBV3-1/TRBV3-2; size: -; J: TRBJ2-1; CDR3: ASSRRLAGDNNEQF
V: TRBV9; size: -; J: TRBJ1-5; CDR3: ASVEDRSNQPQH
V: TRBV3-1/TRBV3-2; size: -; J: TRBJ2-1; CDR3: ASTLGRAFSNEQF
V: TRBV15; size: many; J: TRBJ2-2; CDR3: ATSGRLNTGELF
V: TRBV19; size: few; J: TRBJ2-4; CDR3: ASSRGGRGNIQY
V: TRBV6-2/TRBV6-3; size: once; J: TRBJ2-1; CDR3: ASSYRRRGEGNEQF
V: TRBV19; size: -; J: TRBJ2-7; CDR3: ASSSGVGTGPPYEQY
V: TRBV2; size: -; J: TRBJ1-5; CDR3: ASRRQENQPQH
V: TRBV7-2; size: few; J: TRBJ2-3; CDR3: ASSLVPAGGKDTQY
V: TRBV5-1; size: -; J: TRBJ2-5; CDR3: ASSFGGQETQY
V: TRBV4-1; size: -; J: TRBJ1-2; CDR3: ASSQVEGGYT
V: TRBV19; size: -; J: TRBJ2-7; CDR3: ASSITGRSLEQY
V: TRBV4-1; size: -; J: TRBJ2-2; CDR3: ASSLLLADGELF
V: TRBV5-1; size: few; J: TRBJ2-7; CDR3: ASSLEASGRAYEQY
V: TRBV27; size: once; J: TRBJ1-4; CDR3: ASSPRTGVREKLF
V: TRBV29-1; size: -; J: TRBJ1-1; CDR3: SVDRGLTEAF
V: TRBV6-4; size: few; J: TRBJ2-5; CDR3: ASNRTGRETQY
V: TRBV25-1; size: -; J: TRBJ1-1; CDR3: ASSVSLNTEAF
V: TRBV7-2; size: -; J: TRBJ2-3; CDR3: ASSLSRTSGRATDTQY
V: TRBV7-9; size: -; J: TRBJ2-5; CDR3: ASSADRGRETQY
V: TRBV5-1; size: -; J: TRBJ2-1; CDR3: ASSFLAGEGHEQF
V: TRBV29-1; size: -; J: TRBJ2-5; CDR3: SSQRSRILQETQY
V: TRBV28; size: -; J: TRBJ1-1; CDR3: ASSSGQYTEAF